This TCR beta chain was sequenced for a study of CD8+ T cells in alopecia areata. On the study more broadly: Twice daily, treated patients received 5 to 10 mg of oral tofacitinib. Study findings and constraints: Normal scalp showed lower clonality than lesional scalp, especially alopecia totalis/universalis.

Investigators isolated RNA and reverse transcribed it into cDNA to act as the sequencing template. Repertoires were generated with immunoSEQ multiplex PCR, while TCRdb's copy carries only in-frame clones and drops some. The sample includes about 120,000 clones, around 63% seen only once; the top ten take 5.7%. Treatment indicated: oral pan-JAK inhibitor, 5-10 mg twice daily. Comments on this clone: As yet, its antigen is unknown.

V was trimmed by 2 bases and J by 2 bases, leaving 17 bases between them. This CDR3 is built from 16 residues. Germline CDR1 is SGHDT and CDR2 is YYEEEE. The TCR was taken from a human donor with alopecia areata. The chain joins TRBV5-6 to TRBJ2-7; either TRBD1 or TRBD2 may supply D (5 bases each). Sequences were derived from CD4+ T cells sorted from blood, sampled at week 4, from a patient treated with tofacitinib. CDR3 sequence: CASSLGGWGRPYEQYF. DNA for the CDR3: TGTGCCAGCAGCTTAGGAGGTTGGGGCAGACCCTACGAGCAGTACTTC.